The next 14 T cell receptor beta chains were all read from a single sample in a study of cytomegalovirus exposure and HLA in healthy donors. The PCR contained 60 Vbeta and 13 Jbeta primers. This table comes from immunoSEQ multiplex PCR, and its TCRdb copy is limited to in-frame clones, with some not included. The repertoire holds fewer than 150,000 clones, with about 79% as singletons. Sequencing was carried out using PBMCs. Source of these receptors: a man aged 35-49 years in good health and CMV-seropositive.

The J gene is TRBJ1-2, the V gene TRBV15; TRBD1 matches 8 bases. The germline CDR1 and CDR2 sequences are LNHNV and YYDKDF (reference sequence). J lost 4 bases, V lost 5 bases, and 6 bases had no gene match. The CDR3 has 14 amino acids. The CDR3 is CATSERTGTYGYTF. The CDR3 DNA is TGTGCCACCAGCGAGCGGACAGGGACCTATGGCTACACCTTC.

The chain is built from TRBV4-1 and TRBJ2-1, with D perhaps TRBD2 (6 bases). Trimming removed 8 bases at V and 0 bases at J, with 14 bases between. Germline-derived CDR1 and CDR2 are MGHRA and YSYEKL. The CDR3 is 15 amino acids. CDR3 DNA sequence: TGCGCCAGCCGGGTGATAGCGGCCTCCTACAATGAGCAGTTCTTC. This sequence encodes CASRVIAASYNEQFF.

The rearrangement joins TRBV28 to TRBJ2-5; no clear D. Judging by the DNA end, TRBJ2-7 fits better; the J call may be wrong. The CDR3 has 13 residues. Germline V lookup: CDR1 MDHEN, CDR2 SYDVKM. The CDR3 is CASSSADSYEQYF. The CDR3 region has the DNA TGTGCCAGCAGTTCGGCTGACTCTTACGAGCAGTACTTC.

This clone was found a few times. CDR3 DNA sequence: TGCGCCAGCAGCTTGGGGACAGGGATCTATGGCTACACCTTC. This gives the protein CASSLGTGIYGYTF. This chain uses TRBV5-1 with TRBJ1-2; 8 bases are a match to TRBD1. CDR1 is SGHRS, CDR2 YFSETQ, per germline. The V and J ends lost 0 bases and 4 bases, in that order; junction bases with no gene match: 2. There are 14 residues in the CDR3.

The chain employs TRBV6-5 and TRBJ1-3; 7 bases agree with TRBD1. J lost 4 bases, V lost 7 bases, and 1 base had no gene match. Germline-derived CDR1 and CDR2 are MNHEY and SVGAGI. This CDR3 is built from 12 residues. The DNA of the CDR3 is TGTGCCAGCAAGGACAGGGGAAACACCATATATTTT. Protein product: CASKDRGNTIYF.

CDR3 in amino acids: CASSSKGTANTGELFF. CDR3 in DNA: TGTGCCAGCAGTTCCAAAGGGACAGCGAACACCGGGGAGCTGTTTTTT. This rearrangement joins TRBV27 to TRBJ2-2; 7 bases line up with TRBD1. With 4 bases clipped from V and 0 bases from J, the junction kept 5 bases outside the gene matches. The CDR3 loop spans 16 amino acids. Per germline, CDR1 MNHEY and CDR2 SMNVEV (reference sequence).

The CDR3 region is CASSPGYLTNYGYTF. CDR3 coding DNA: TGTGCCAGCAGCCCGGGATATTTGACTAACTATGGCTACACCTTC. V and J are TRBV27 and TRBJ1-2; no definite D call. V shed 6 bases and J shed 0 bases, with 14 bases lying between them. The CDR3 totals 15 residues. CDR1 is MNHEY, CDR2 SMNVEV, per germline (reference sequence).

The chain carries TRBV10-3 and TRBJ2-1; D is possibly TRBD2 (7 bases). Germline lookup yields CDR1 ENHRY and CDR2 SYGVKD. V dropped 6 bases and J dropped 5 bases, with 23 bases sitting between them. This CDR3 is 17 amino acids long. The CDR3 coding sequence is TGTGCCATCAGGGGGGGGATCCCGGGACAAAGGGACAATGAGCAGTTCTTC. Amino acid sequence: CAIRGGIPGQRDNEQFF.

The chain couples TRBV7-8 to TRBJ1-5; D remains ambiguous. This CDR3 is 18 amino acids long. Germline V gene sequence: CDR1 SGHVS, CDR2 FQNEAQ. Trimming took off 4 bases at V and 2 bases at J, with 21 bases between the two ends. The CDR3 is CASSYFYRSREGNQPQHF. The CDR3 DNA reads as TGTGCCAGCAGCTATTTCTATCGGTCGCGCGAAGGCAATCAGCCCCAGCATTTT.

This clone was observed a single time. The chain uses TRBV6-6 and TRBJ2-1; 7 nucleotides line up with TRBD2. There are 13 residues in the CDR3. Germline CDR1 is MNHNY and CDR2 is SVGAGI (reference sequence). V was clipped by 7 bases and J by 11 bases; unmatched bases: 11. The CDR3, as DNA: TGTGCCAGCACCGTTGAAGGCGGGAGTAAGCAGTTCTTC. Translation: CASTVEGGSKQFF.

The table lists this clone with a few counts. The rearrangement links TRBV5-5 to TRBJ2-1; TRBD2 matches at 8 bases. The ends lost 0 bases at V and 7 bases at J; junction bases unmatched: 15. The CDR3 sequence is 18 residues long. CDR1 is SGHKS and CDR2 is YYEKEE in the germline V gene (reference sequence). The CDR3 sequence is CASSLGGWGGGLKNEQFF. The CDR3 region has the DNA TGTGCCAGCAGCTTGGGGGGCTGGGGCGGGGGGTTGAAGAATGAGCAGTTCTTC.

The rearrangement links TRBV27 to TRBJ1-2; D remains unclear. The CDR3 is 18 amino acids. Germline-derived CDR1 and CDR2 are MNHEY and SMNVEV (reference sequence). The V end lost 5 bases, the J end lost 1 base, and 23 bases lay between the germline ends. The CDR3 is CASSNLGRASVGNYGYTF. CDR3 sequence (DNA): TGTGCCAGCAGTAACCTAGGGAGGGCGAGCGTTGGTAACTATGGCTACACCTTC.

V is TRBV7-8 and J is TRBJ2-7; TRBD1 aligns across 7 bases. Trimming took 5 bases from V and 0 from J; bases not matched to a gene: 10. The CDR3 loop spans 16 amino acids. In germline, CDR1 is SGHVS, CDR2 FQNEAQ. Here the CDR3 reads CASSPDRPSYSYEQYF. The DNA of the CDR3 is TGTGCCAGCAGCCCGGACAGGCCCTCATACTCCTACGAGCAGTACTTC.

The rearrangement joins TRBV5-1 to TRBJ1-5; D is perhaps TRBD1 (6 bases). Germline V gives CDR1 SGHRS, CDR2 YFSETQ. The CDR3 contains 13 residues. Trimming removed 4 bases at V and 4 bases at J, with 9 bases between. The CDR3 region is CASSPGQNQPQHF. CDR3 DNA sequence: TGCGCCAGCAGCCCTGGACAGAATCAGCCCCAGCATTTT.